The source of this T cell receptor (beta chain) is a study of cytomegalovirus exposure and HLA in healthy donors. Points from the study as a whole: Researchers counted approximately 160 TCR beta chains as cytomegalovirus-associated. Specificity for CMV antigens was confirmed in vitro for a few of the CMV-associated chains. It was shown in a later analysis that HLA-associated TCR beta chains were more clonally expanded than other, equally common chains. When the data were analyzed later, several of the most significant clusters appeared to be linked to common viral pathogens.

Regarding this clone: Its target is unknown.

The V segment lost 0 bases and the J segment 7 bases; nucleotides outside the gene matches: 14. Germline CDR1 SGDLS, CDR2 YYNGEE. CDR3 length: 19 amino acids. A multiplex PCR was run with 60 Vbeta primers and 13 Jbeta primers. Sequencing used immunoSEQ multiplex PCR; TCRdb keeps in-frame clones, though not all of them. The repertoire holds tens of thousands of clones, about two thirds seen once, with about 8% in the top ten. This chain connects TRBV9 to TRBJ2-1, with 12 bases lining up with TRBD2. The sequencing sample was made of PBMCs. The TCR sequence derives from a man in his 60s in good health and CMV-seronegative. Here the CDR3 reads CASSVALAGGPSMVNEQFF. The DNA for the CDR3 is TGTGCCAGCAGCGTAGCCCTAGCGGGAGGGCCCTCGATGGTTAATGAGCAGTTCTTC. Full variable domain (outside the CDR3, taken from reference TRBV9 and TRBJ2-1): DSGVTQTPKHLITATGQRVTLRCSPRSGDLSVYWYQQSLDQGLQFLIQYYNGEERAKGNILERFSAQQFPDLHSELNLSSLELGDSALYFCASSVALAGGPSMVNEQFFGPGTRLTVL.